Below are 5 T cell receptor beta chains sequenced from a single sample in a study of T-cell reconstitution after alpha-beta-depleted transplantation in children. Unique molecular identifiers were incorporated when the TCRbeta library was constructed. MiXCR, run by TCRdb on the PCR reads, gives a single entry per CDR3 protein. The table shows roughly 300,000 distinct CDR3 sequences, with 9.5% to 13% occurring only once. This sample comprised peripheral blood, obtained 180 days after TCRalphabeta/CD19-depleted stem cell transplant. These receptors were taken from a male patient between 2 and 15 years old who had a stem cell transplant for chronic granulomatous disease, so the T cells may come from the graft donor.

This clonotype was recorded at least ten times. The chain recombines TRBV7-2 with TRBJ2-5, with TRBD2 matching over 7 bases. V trimming: 7 bases; J trimming: 5 bases; junction bases outside the gene matches: 4. The CDR3 has 12 amino acids. Germline V gene lookup returns CDR1 SGHTA and CDR2 FQGNSA. The chain's CDR3 is CASTKRDETQYF. As DNA, the CDR3 is TGTGCCAGCACCAAGCGGGATGAGACCCAGTACTTC.

This clonotype was seen at least ten times. The rearrangement uses TRBV11-3 and TRBJ2-1; 7 nucleotides line up with TRBD2. V was pared by 5 bases and J by 10 bases, with 5 bases of the junction left unmatched. The CDR3 is 12 residues long. CDR1 and CDR2 (germline): SGHNT, YENEEA. This CDR3 is CASSVTGGEQFF. CDR3 nucleotide sequence: TGTGCCAGCAGCGTAACCGGGGGGGAGCAGTTCTTC.

For this clonotype: A much larger clone sits a single nucleotide away, making a read error possible. The chain combines TRBV12-3 or TRBV12-4 with TRBJ2-3, with D possibly called TRBD1 or TRBD2 (6 bases each). The CDR3 length is 15 residues. CDR3 in amino acids: CASSFSGATTETQYF. The CDR3 DNA sequence: TGTGCCAGCAGTTTCTCGGGGGCGACCACAGAGACGCAGTATTTT.

This clonotype was observed at least ten times. V and J are TRBV20-1 and TRBJ1-6; D ambiguous. This CDR3 is 16 amino acids long. From germline, CDR1 is DFQATT and CDR2 SNEGSKA (reference sequence). V lost 0 bases and J lost 4, with 13 bases in between. This CDR3 is CSARERPLGYNSPLHF. The CDR3 bases are TGCAGTGCTAGAGAACGCCCCCTGGGTTATAATTCACCCCTCCACTTT.

This clonotype was detected ten times or more. The gene calls are TRBV18 and TRBJ2-6; perhaps TRBD2 as D (5 bases). Germline values: CDR1 KGHSH, CDR2 LQKENI. This CDR3 is built from 15 residues. Trimming took off 8 bases at V and 1 base at J, with 12 bases between the two ends. CDR3 loop: CASPSGISGANVLTF. DNA for the CDR3: TGTGCCAGCCCTTCGGGGATTTCTGGGGCCAACGTCCTGACTTTC.